A selection of T cell receptor beta chains follows, all from one sample in a study of blood T cell repertoires in COVID-19. The table came from immunoSEQ multiplex PCR; TCRdb's copy has only in-frame clones and leaves some out. The sample includes a few hundred thousand clones, roughly 86% seen only once; the top ten take 2.5% to 3.5%. Sequencing was performed on PBMCs or T cells enriched from blood (not recorded which). The source of these receptors is a woman aged 45-65 years who had been exposed to COVID-19. The CDR3 runs from the conserved cysteine through the conserved F or W. Each record gives: clone size, D gene, V gene, J gene, CDR3 DNA, CDR3 protein. The D gene is left open where the match is weak. Part of the rows lack a size; the others show once, few, many or a class for expanded clones.

.,.,TRBV7-9,TRBJ2-1,TGTGCCAGCAGTCTTTCTCTCCTGAGCTCCTACAATGAGCAGTTCTTC,CASSLSLLSSYNEQFF
once,.,TRBV19,TRBJ2-3,TGTGCCAGTAGTATACCCGGCGCGGGGAACTCAGATACGCAGTATTTT,CASSIPGAGNSDTQYF
.,TRBD1,TRBV5-5,TRBJ2-7,TGTGCCAGCAGCCACGACAGGGTTGCGGCCTACGAGCAGTACTTC,CASSHDRVAAYEQYF
.,TRBD1,TRBV7-9,TRBJ1-2,TGTGCCAGCAGCCAGAACACAGGGGGCGTCTATGGCTACACCTTC,CASSQNTGGVYGYTF
.,.,TRBV6-5,TRBJ1-3,TGTGCCAGCAGTTCCCTACAGGGAAGCACCATATATTTT,CASSSLQGSTIYF
.,.,TRBV7-6,TRBJ2-5,TGTGCCAGCAGCTCCGGACGGACGGGGCAAGAGACCCAGTACTTC,CASSSGRTGQETQYF
.,TRBD2,TRBV6-5,TRBJ2-5,TGTGCCAGCAGTTTAAGCGGGGGGGAGTGGGAGACCCAGTACTTC,CASSLSGGEWETQYF
.,.,TRBV29-1,TRBJ1-1,TGCAGCGCCGACGGGGGGTTTGCCACTGAAGCTTTCTTT,CSADGGFATEAFF
.,TRBD1,TRBV28,TRBJ1-2,TGTGCCAGCAGTCCCGGACAGGGGGCTTATGGCTACACCTTC,CASSPGQGAYGYTF
.,.,TRBV7-9,TRBJ1-5,TGTGCCAGCAGCTTAGAAGACGGGAACTGGGGCAATCAGCCCCAGCATTTT,CASSLEDGNWGNQPQHF
.,.,TRBV5-1,TRBJ2-2,TGCGCCAGCAGCTTGGCCGGGACTGCGAACACCGGGGAGCTGTTTTTT,CASSLAGTANTGELFF
.,.,TRBV18,TRBJ2-5,TGTGCCAGCTCACCAGGAGCCCAAGAGACCCAGTACTTC,CASSPGAQETQYF
few,TRBD1,TRBV6-1,TRBJ1-1,TGTGCCAGCAGTGAAGCGCCGGACAGGGAAACTGAAGCTTTCTTT,CASSEAPDRETEAFF
.,.,TRBV3-1/TRBV3-2,TRBJ1-2,TGTGCCAGCAGCCAAGGGGAGACAAACTATGGCTACACCTTC,CASSQGETNYGYTF